One and the same sample provided the 9 T cell receptor beta chains below, sequenced in a study of blood T cell repertoires in COVID-19. Some clones are missing from TCRdb's copy, which holds only in-frame ones; the method was immunoSEQ multiplex PCR. The data show 250,000 to 400,000 clones, approximately 89% seen once. Sequenced input: peripheral blood. All receptors derive from a woman aged 30 to 39 with COVID-19, enrolled during active disease.

This clone came up once. The V call is TRBV18, the J call TRBJ2-3; D uncertain. Germline V lookup: CDR1 KGHSH, CDR2 LQKENI. The CDR3 consists of 14 residues. Trimming stripped 4 bases from V and 2 bases from J, with 10 bases between. CDR3 residues: CASSRNSLTDTQYF. In DNA, the CDR3 is TGTGCCAGCTCACGTAACAGCCTCACAGATACGCAGTATTTT.

Details on this clone: Other DNA sequences in the sample encode the same CDR3. This chain joins TRBV28 and TRBJ2-1, with 12 bases identical to TRBD2. The CDR3 sequence is 15 residues long. Per germline, CDR1 MDHEN and CDR2 SYDVKM. After removal of 6 bases from V and 4 bases from J, the junction contained 4 bases not matched to a gene. In DNA form, the CDR3 reads TGTGCCAGCAGCTTGACTAGCGGGGGATACAATGAGCAGTTCTTC. It translates to CASSLTSGGYNEQFF.

The chain couples TRBV10-2 to TRBJ1-4; D is perhaps TRBD1 (5 bases). CDR1 and CDR2 from the germline V gene are WSHSY and SAAADI. The CDR3 is 13 amino acids. The V gene lost 2 bases and the J gene lost 8 bases, with 9 bases spanning the gap. The CDR3 DNA sequence: TGCGCCAGCAGTGAGAGTCACAGGGAAAAACTGTTTTTT. Residues: CASSESHREKLFF.

The rearrangement joins TRBV18 to TRBJ1-1, with no clear D. The CDR3 runs 14 residues. The V end lost 0 bases, the J end lost 5 bases, and 10 bases lay between the germline ends. Germline V gene sequence: CDR1 KGHSH, CDR2 LQKENI. CDR3: CASSPPEGNTEAFF. As DNA, the CDR3 is TGTGCCAGCTCACCACCTGAGGGCAATACTGAAGCTTTCTTT.

The genes are TRBV16 and TRBJ1-2, with 7 nucleotides matching TRBD1. V lost 2 bases, J lost 4 bases, and 7 bases stayed unmatched. Per the germline V gene, CDR1 is KGHSY and CDR2 is FQNENV. This CDR3 has 15 residues. CDR3 nucleotide sequence: TGTGCCAGCAGCCAAGGGACAGAGAGGGTCTATGGCTACACCTTC. Its translation: CASSQGTERVYGYTF.

This chain joins TRBV14 and TRBJ1-4; the match to TRBD1 covers 9 bases. CDR3 length: 15 amino acids. Germline V lookup: CDR1 SGHDN, CDR2 FVKESK. With 2 bases clipped from V and 6 bases from J, the junction kept 4 bases outside the gene matches. DNA of the CDR3: TGTGCCAGCAGCCAACCCAGGACAGGGGATGAAAAACTGTTTTTT. It yields the protein CASSQPRTGDEKLFF.

This chain uses TRBV7-2 with TRBJ2-3, with TRBD1 identical over 7 bases. Germline V gives CDR1 SGHTA, CDR2 FQGNSA. CDR3 length: 16 residues. J was trimmed by 1 base and V by 5 bases; bases with no gene match: 9. CDR3 bases: TGTGCCAGCAGCATACCGACAGGGCTCGGCACAGATACGCAGTATTTT. Protein: CASSIPTGLGTDTQYF.

The genes are TRBV28 and TRBJ2-3, with D possibly matching TRBD1 (8 bases). The CDR3 covers 15 residues. The germline V gene encodes CDR1 MDHEN and CDR2 SYDVKM. Between the trimmed V and J ends, which lost 6 bases and 3 bases, there was a span of 16 bases. Here the CDR3 reads CASRKDREGTDTQYF. DNA for the CDR3: TGTGCCAGCAGAAAGGACAGGGAGGGGACAGATACGCAGTATTTT.

This chain's CDR3 is CATAAGVGYTF. CDR3 DNA sequence: TGTGCCACCGCCGCGGGAGTGGGCTACACCTTC. The J gene is TRBJ1-2, the V gene TRBV19; D not resolved. Deletions cut 10 bases from V and 8 bases from J, with 14 bases between. The germline CDR1 and CDR2 sequences are LNHDA and SQIVND (reference sequence). The CDR3 consists of 11 residues.